This entry concerns a single TCR beta chain. Its specificity is not known. The entry originates in a study of T cells in localized non-small cell lung cancer. Findings and limits, study-wide: Heterogeneity remains possible because sequencing was limited to only one tumor region. The greatest T cell clonality was found in uninvolved adjacent lung (higher than in tumor).

Using immunoSEQ multiplex PCR, the repertoire was profiled, and TCRdb retains in-frame clones only, with some absent. In the table there are some 34,000 clones, roughly 77% of which are singletons. The V gene lost 1 base and the J gene lost 1 base, with 17 bases spanning the gap. The CDR3 is 17 residues long. CDR1 is SGHRS, CDR2 YFSETQ, per germline. The chain carries TRBV5-1 and TRBJ1-2; TRBD1 might be the D (6 bases). The sequences come from peripheral blood, collected before any cancer treatment. This TCR came from a male donor at least 60 years old with stage III squamous cell lung carcinoma. The CDR3 nucleotides are TGCGCCAGCAGCTTGTCCTTGGACAGCAACCTTAACTATGGCTACACCTTC. It is translated as CASSLSLDSNLNYGYTF.